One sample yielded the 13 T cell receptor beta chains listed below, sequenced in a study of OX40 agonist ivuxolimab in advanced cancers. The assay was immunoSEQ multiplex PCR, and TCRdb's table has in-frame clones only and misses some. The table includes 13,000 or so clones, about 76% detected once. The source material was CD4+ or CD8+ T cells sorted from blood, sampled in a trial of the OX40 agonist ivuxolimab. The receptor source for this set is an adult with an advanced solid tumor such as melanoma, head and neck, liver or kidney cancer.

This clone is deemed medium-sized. The CDR3 DNA reads TGTGCCAGCAGTTACTCCCAGGGGGCCTACGAGCAGTACTTC. Its protein is CASSYSQGAYEQYF. The V gene is TRBV6-6, the J gene TRBJ2-7, with 7 bases aligning to TRBD1. CDR1 and CDR2 from the germline V gene are MNHNY and SVGAGI (reference sequence). CDR3 length: 14 amino acids. V was clipped by 0 bases and J by 2 bases; unmatched bases: 1.

The CDR3 is CASSLAGSQETQYF. As DNA, the CDR3 is TGTGCCAGCAGCCTAGCGGGGAGTCAGGAGACCCAGTACTTC. The V call is TRBV9, the J call TRBJ2-5, with 9 bases lining up with TRBD2. Germline CDR1 reads SGDLS; CDR2 reads YYNGEE. V trimming: 4 bases; J trimming: 5 bases; junction bases outside the gene matches: 6. The CDR3 totals 14 residues.

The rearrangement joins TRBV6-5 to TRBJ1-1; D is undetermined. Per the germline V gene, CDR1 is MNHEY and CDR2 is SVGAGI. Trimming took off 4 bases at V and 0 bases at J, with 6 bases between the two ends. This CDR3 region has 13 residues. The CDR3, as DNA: TGTGCCAGCAGTTCAAACTTGAACACTGAAGCTTTCTTT. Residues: CASSSNLNTEAFF.

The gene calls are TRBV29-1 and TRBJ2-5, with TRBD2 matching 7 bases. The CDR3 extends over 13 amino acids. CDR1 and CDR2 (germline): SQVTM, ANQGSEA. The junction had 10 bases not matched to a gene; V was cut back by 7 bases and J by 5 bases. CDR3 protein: CSALGGGFETQYF. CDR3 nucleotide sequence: TGCAGCGCCCTCGGCGGGGGATTTGAGACCCAGTACTTC.

The CDR3 loop reads CASSAGTVETEKLFF. In DNA, the CDR3 is TGTGCCAGCAGCGCGGGGACAGTAGAGACTGAAAAACTGTTTTTT. The V gene is TRBV9, the J gene TRBJ1-4; the match to TRBD1 covers 7 bases. V lost 3 bases, J lost 7 bases, and 9 bases stayed unmatched. Germline V lookup: CDR1 SGDLS, CDR2 YYNGEE. The CDR3 totals 15 residues.

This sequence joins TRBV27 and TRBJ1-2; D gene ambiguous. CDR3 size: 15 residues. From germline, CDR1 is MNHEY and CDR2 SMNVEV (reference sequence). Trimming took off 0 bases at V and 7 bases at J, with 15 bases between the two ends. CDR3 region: CASSLSSQARFGYTF. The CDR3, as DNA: TGTGCCAGCAGTTTATCCTCCCAAGCGAGGTTTGGCTACACCTTC.

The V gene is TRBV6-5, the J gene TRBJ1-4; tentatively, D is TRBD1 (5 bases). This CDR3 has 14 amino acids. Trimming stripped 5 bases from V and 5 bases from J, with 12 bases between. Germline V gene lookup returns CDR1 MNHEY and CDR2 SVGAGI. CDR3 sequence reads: CASSPSWGNEKLFF. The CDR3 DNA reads TGTGCCAGCAGTCCATCATGGGGGAATGAAAAACTGTTTTTT.

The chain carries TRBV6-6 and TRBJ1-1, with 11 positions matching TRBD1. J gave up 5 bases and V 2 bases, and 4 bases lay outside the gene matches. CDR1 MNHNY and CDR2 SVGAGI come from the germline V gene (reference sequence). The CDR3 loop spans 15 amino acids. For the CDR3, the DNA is TGTGCCAGCAGTTACCGGGACAGGGGGTCGACTGAAGCTTTCTTT. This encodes CASSYRDRGSTEAFF.

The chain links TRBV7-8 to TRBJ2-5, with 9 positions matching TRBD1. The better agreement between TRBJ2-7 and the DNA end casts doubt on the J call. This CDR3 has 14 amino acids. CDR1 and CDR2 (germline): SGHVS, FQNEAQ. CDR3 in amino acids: CASSFTTGGYEQYF. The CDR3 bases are TGTGCCAGCAGCTTCACGACAGGGGGCTACGAGCAGTACTTC.

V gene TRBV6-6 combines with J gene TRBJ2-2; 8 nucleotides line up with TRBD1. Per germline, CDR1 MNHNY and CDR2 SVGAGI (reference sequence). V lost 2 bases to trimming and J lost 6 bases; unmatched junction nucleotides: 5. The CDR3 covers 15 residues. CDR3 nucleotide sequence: TGTGCCAGCAGTTACCCCGGACAGGGAGCCGGGGAGCTGTTTTTT. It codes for CASSYPGQGAGELFF.

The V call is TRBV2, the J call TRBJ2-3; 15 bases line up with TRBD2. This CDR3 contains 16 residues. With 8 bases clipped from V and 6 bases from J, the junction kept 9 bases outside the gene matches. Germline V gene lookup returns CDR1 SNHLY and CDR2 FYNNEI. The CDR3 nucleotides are TGTGCCAGCGAAGAGGGACTAGCGGGGGGTCCGGATACGCAGTATTTT. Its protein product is CASEEGLAGGPDTQYF.

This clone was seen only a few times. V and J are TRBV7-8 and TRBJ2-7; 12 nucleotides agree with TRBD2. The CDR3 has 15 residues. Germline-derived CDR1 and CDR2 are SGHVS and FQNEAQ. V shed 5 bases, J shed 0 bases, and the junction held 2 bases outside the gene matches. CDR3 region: CASSPTSGGSYEQYF. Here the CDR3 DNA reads TGTGCCAGCAGCCCGACTAGCGGGGGCTCCTACGAGCAGTACTTC.

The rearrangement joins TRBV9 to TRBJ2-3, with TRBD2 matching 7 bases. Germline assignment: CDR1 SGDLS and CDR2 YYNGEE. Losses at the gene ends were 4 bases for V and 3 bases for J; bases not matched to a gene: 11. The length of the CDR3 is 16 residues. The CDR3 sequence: CASSSSGAGYTDTQYF. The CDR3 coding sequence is TGTGCCAGCAGCAGCTCGGGAGCGGGGTATACAGATACGCAGTATTTT.